A selection of T cell receptor beta chains follows, all from one sample in a study of vaccination and CD4 T cells after COVID-19. These receptors have no known antigen. TCRdb ran MiXCR on the PCR reads and lists one entry per CDR3 protein. The table includes 8,000 or so distinct CDR3 sequences, about 45% detected once. The specimen was CD4+ T cells from blood, cultured in vitro. The receptors were sampled from a human donor in good health. The CDR3 runs from the conserved cysteine through the conserved F or W. The D gene is left open where the match is weak. For some rows the clone size is stated as once, few or many, or as a class when expanded; others skip it.

d_gene: .
j_gene: TRBJ2-5
abundance: .
v_gene: TRBV2
CDR3nt: TGTGCCAGCAGACGACAGGCCCAAGAGACCCAGTACTTC
CDR3aa: CASRRQAQETQYF

d_gene: TRBD2
j_gene: TRBJ2-1
abundance: .
v_gene: TRBV6-4
CDR3nt: TGTGCCAGCAGTGTCGGTAGCGGGAGTTACAATGAGCAGTTCTTC
CDR3aa: CASSVGSGSYNEQFF

d_gene: TRBD1
j_gene: TRBJ2-5
abundance: .
v_gene: TRBV18
CDR3nt: TGTGCCAGCTCACCTTGGACAGGGGGGCGGCAAGAGACCCAGTACTTC
CDR3aa: CASSPWTGGRQETQYF

d_gene: .
j_gene: TRBJ1-1
abundance: few
v_gene: TRBV20-1
CDR3nt: TGCAGTGCTAGATCCGGAGGAGGGAACACTGAAGCTTTCTTT
CDR3aa: CSARSGGGNTEAFF

d_gene: TRBD2
j_gene: TRBJ2-1
abundance: .
v_gene: TRBV6-1
CDR3nt: TGTGCCAGCAGGAGGGGAGGGTATAGTGAGCAGTTCTTC
CDR3aa: CASRRGGYSEQFF

d_gene: TRBD1
j_gene: TRBJ1-1
abundance: .
v_gene: TRBV6-5
CDR3nt: TGTGCCAGCAGTTCGGACAGGGGAAAGGAAGCTTTCTTT
CDR3aa: CASSSDRGKEAFF

d_gene: .
j_gene: TRBJ2-5
abundance: .
v_gene: TRBV6-5
CDR3nt: TGTGCCAGCAGTTTTGCCTCCGGGGGAAACCCGTACTTC
CDR3aa: CASSFASGGNPYF

d_gene: .
j_gene: TRBJ1-2
abundance: few
v_gene: TRBV20-1
CDR3nt: TGCAGTGCTAGTGAGTTGGGCGGCAGATATGGCTACACCTTC
CDR3aa: CSASELGGRYGYTF

d_gene: .
j_gene: TRBJ1-2
abundance: .
v_gene: TRBV6-2/TRBV6-3
CDR3nt: TGTGCCAGCAGCTTGACCGGGACGACCTATGGCTACACCTTC
CDR3aa: CASSLTGTTYGYTF

d_gene: TRBD1
j_gene: TRBJ1-2
abundance: once
v_gene: TRBV30
CDR3nt: TGTGCCTGGACTGGGGGGACAGGGGGCCCTTTTAACTATGGCTACACCTTC
CDR3aa: CAWTGGTGGPFNYGYTF

d_gene: .
j_gene: TRBJ2-5
abundance: .
v_gene: TRBV2
CDR3nt: TGTGCCAGCAGGGAAACAGCTGTAGAGACCCAGTACTTC
CDR3aa: CASRETAVETQYF

d_gene: .
j_gene: TRBJ1-6
abundance: few
v_gene: TRBV20-1
CDR3nt: TGCAGTGCTAGAGATATCATAAGTGGACAGATCAATTCACCCCTCCACTTT
CDR3aa: CSARDIISGQINSPLHF

d_gene: TRBD2
j_gene: TRBJ2-7
abundance: few
v_gene: TRBV20-1
CDR3nt: TGCAGTGCTACCTCCGGGGGGGCAAGCTCCTACGAGCAGTACTTC
CDR3aa: CSATSGGASSYEQYF

d_gene: .
j_gene: TRBJ1-5
abundance: .
v_gene: TRBV6-1
CDR3nt: TGTGCCAGCAGGTCGGACAAGGTTGGACAGCCCCAGCATTTT
CDR3aa: CASRSDKVGQPQHF